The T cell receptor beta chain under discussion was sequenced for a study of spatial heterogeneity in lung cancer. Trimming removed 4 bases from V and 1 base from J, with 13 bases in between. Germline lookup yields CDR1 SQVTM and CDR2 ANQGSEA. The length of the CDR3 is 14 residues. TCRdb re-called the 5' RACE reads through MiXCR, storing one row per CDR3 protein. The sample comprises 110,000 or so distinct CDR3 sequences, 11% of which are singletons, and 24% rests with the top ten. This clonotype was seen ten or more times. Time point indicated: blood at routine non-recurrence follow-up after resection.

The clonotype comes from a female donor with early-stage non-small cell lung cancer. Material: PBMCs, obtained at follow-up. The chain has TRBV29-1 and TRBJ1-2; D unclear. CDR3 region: CSVGRTSLNYGYTF. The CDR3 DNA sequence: TGCAGCGTTGGTCGGACTTCTCTTAACTATGGCTACACCTTC.